One sample yielded the 27 T cell receptor beta chains listed below, sequenced in a study of identical twins. MiXCR, applied by TCRdb to the 5' RACE reads, yields one record per CDR3 protein. The table lists hundreds of thousands of distinct CDR3 sequences, around 5.7% of them singletons, with roughly 1.6% in the top ten. Sequenced input: naive T cells sorted from blood. The receptors originated from a man between 18 and 35 years old in good health.

This clonotype showed up many times. This sequence joins TRBV28 and TRBJ1-1; 10 positions match TRBD1. This CDR3 comprises 16 residues. V lost 1 base, J lost 4 bases, and 6 bases stayed unmatched. Germline CDR1 MDHEN, CDR2 SYDVKM. CDR3 DNA: TGTGCCAGCAGTTTATACCCGACAGGGGGCATCACTGAAGCTTTCTTT. Its protein is CASSLYPTGGITEAFF.

This clonotype was recorded at least ten times. The rearrangement joins TRBV5-8 to TRBJ2-1; tentatively, D is TRBD1 or TRBD2 (5 bases each). The V end lost 1 base, the J end lost 8 bases, and 10 bases lay between the germline ends. CDR1 is SGHTS and CDR2 is YDEGEE in the germline V gene. CDR3 length: 13 amino acids. The CDR3 reads CASSLYGTDEQFF. The CDR3 DNA sequence: TGTGCCAGCAGCTTGTACGGGACGGATGAGCAGTTCTTC.

With respect to this clonotype: A single base separates this from a much larger clone, so it may be a read error. Since the CDR3 does not end with the conserved phenylalanine or tryptophan, this likely comes from a read error. The chain couples TRBV5-1 to TRBJ2-1; D is ambiguous. V was trimmed by 4 bases and J by 7 bases, leaving 12 bases between them. Germline V gene data show CDR1 as SGHRS and CDR2 as YFSETQ. The CDR3 extends over 13 amino acids. The CDR3 protein is CASSPDLQNEQFL. The CDR3 nucleotides are TGCGCCAGCAGCCCCGATCTTCAAAATGAGCAGTTCCTC.

Ten or more counts support this clonotype. The V gene is TRBV6-5, the J gene TRBJ2-1; TRBD2 agrees at 9 bases. V lost 1 base, J lost 5 bases, and 6 bases stayed unmatched. Germline CDR1 is MNHEY and CDR2 is SVGAGI. The CDR3 covers 16 residues. The CDR3 DNA sequence: TGTGCCAGCAGTTACTTGGCGGGAGGGGTCAACAATGAGCAGTTCTTC. It yields the protein CASSYLAGGVNNEQFF.

Only a few counts were recorded for this clonotype. The chain carries TRBV7-2 and TRBJ1-1, with unresolved D. Germline assignment: CDR1 SGHTA and CDR2 FQGNSA. The CDR3 contains 15 residues. With 2 bases removed from V and 2 bases from J, the gap between germline ends came to 12 bases. The CDR3 bases are TGTGCCAGCAGCTTACAAAGGACGGTTAACACTGAAGCTTTCTTT. Amino acid sequence: CASSLQRTVNTEAFF.

This clonotype showed up many times. The CDR3: CASRETGEAFF. The CDR3 DNA sequence: TGTGCCAGCAGGGAGACAGGCGAAGCTTTCTTT. J is TRBJ1-1 and V is TRBV12-3 or TRBV12-4; TRBD1 might be the D (6 bases). The CDR3 totals 11 residues. V was clipped by 6 bases and J by 8 bases, with 10 bases between them.

This clonotype was detected many times. V gene TRBV2 combines with J gene TRBJ2-2, with D possibly being TRBD2 (5 bases). V shed 6 bases and J shed 2 bases, with 10 bases lying between them. The CDR3 has 14 amino acids. Germline V gene sequence: CDR1 SNHLY, CDR2 FYNNEI. DNA of the CDR3: TGTGCCAGCAGGATTCGGGGAAACACCGGGGAGCTGTTTTTT. Protein sequence: CASRIRGNTGELFF.

This clonotype was counted ten times or more. This sequence joins TRBV6-1 and TRBJ2-7; D is possibly TRBD1 (5 bases). CDR3 length equals 14 residues. Looked up from germline, CDR1 is MNHNS and CDR2 is SASEGT. Trimming shortened V by 2 bases and J by 3 bases, and 11 bases separated the two germline ends. CDR3 bases: TGTGCCAGCAGTGAATTGGGTAGGGGCTACGAGCAGTACTTC. Translating it yields CASSELGRGYEQYF.

This clonotype was seen repeatedly, ten times or more. The chain couples TRBV5-1 to TRBJ2-1, with 10 bases identical to TRBD1. The germline V gene encodes CDR1 SGHRS and CDR2 YFSETQ. V lost 0 bases to trimming and J lost 12 bases; unmatched junction nucleotides: 6. CDR3 length: 14 amino acids. The CDR3 coding sequence is TGCGCCAGCAGCTTGGGGGACAGGGGTCGGCGGCAGTTCTTC. Translating it yields CASSLGDRGRRQFF. Based on the CDR3 plus reference TRBV5-1 and TRBJ2-1, the full variable domain is KAGVTQTPRYLIKTRGQQVTLSCSPISGHRSVSWYQQTPGQGLQFLFEYFSETQRNKGNFPGRFSGRQFSNSRSEMNVSTLELGDSALYLCASSLGDRGRRQFFGPGTRLTVL.

This clonotype was seen at least ten times. The chain links TRBV27 to TRBJ2-1; 12 bases match TRBD2. V was pared by 7 bases and J by 4 bases, with 11 bases of the junction left unmatched. The germline CDR1 and CDR2 sequences are MNHEY and SMNVEV (reference sequence). The CDR3 is made up of 17 amino acids. CDR3 protein: CASTTYGGTSGYNEQFF. In nucleotides, the CDR3 is TGTGCCAGCACCACATACGGGGGGACTAGCGGGTACAATGAGCAGTTCTTC.

This clonotype was seen ten or more times. The CDR3 nucleotides read TGTGCCAGCAGTGAATGGGAAGGTTGGGGATCACCCCTCCACTTT. Its protein is CASSEWEGWGSPLHF. The chain links TRBV25-1 to TRBJ1-6; no clear D gene. The CDR3 is 15 amino acids. Per the germline V gene, CDR1 is MGHDK and CDR2 is SYGVNS. The V gene lost 1 base and the J gene lost 10 bases, with 14 bases spanning the gap.

This clonotype was seen more than once but under ten times. CDR3 loop: CASSLAGPSGSEQYF. CDR3 coding DNA: TGCGCCAGCAGCTTGGCGGGCCCTAGCGGGAGCGAGCAGTACTTC. The chain links TRBV5-1 to TRBJ2-7; TRBD2 matches 10 bases. CDR1 SGHRS and CDR2 YFSETQ come from the germline V gene. The CDR3 has 15 amino acids. The V and J ends lost 0 bases and 6 bases, in that order; junction bases with no gene match: 6. The full variable domain, in which reference TRBV5-1 and TRBJ2-7 provide the parts outside the CDR3, is KAGVTQTPRYLIKTRGQQVTLSCSPISGHRSVSWYQQTPGQGLQFLFEYFSETQRNKGNFPGRFSGRQFSNSRSEMNVSTLELGDSALYLCASSLAGPSGSEQYFGPGTRLTVT.

This clonotype came up a few times. This chain joins TRBV10-3 and TRBJ1-1, with unresolved D. CDR1 ENHRY and CDR2 SYGVKD come from the germline V gene. V gave up 2 bases and J gave up 0 bases, with 7 bases separating them. CDR3 length equals 14 residues. CDR3 DNA: TGTGCCATCAGTGAGGGGGATTTGAACACTGAAGCTTTCTTT. Translated: CAISEGDLNTEAFF.

The chain joins TRBV29-1 to TRBJ2-6, with TRBD1 matching over 9 bases. From germline, CDR1 is SQVTM and CDR2 ANQGSEA. CDR3 size: 18 residues. V shed 4 bases and J 0 bases; nucleotides not matched to a gene: 10. CDR3: CSVGDRDRDSSGANVLTF. Written as DNA, the CDR3 is TGCAGCGTTGGGGACCGGGACAGGGATTCCTCTGGGGCCAACGTCCTGACTTTC.

This clonotype appeared many times. This chain uses TRBV6-2 or TRBV6-3 with TRBJ2-7; the match to TRBD2 covers 8 bases. The trim removed 7 bases at V and 6 bases at J, leaving 17 bases unmatched. This CDR3 has 16 amino acids. Germline lookup yields CDR1 MNHEY and CDR2 SVGEGT. Here the CDR3 DNA reads TGTGCCAGCACCCAAATGGACGGGAGGGCCGGTCGCGAGCAGTACTTC. Residues: CASTQMDGRAGREQYF.

This clonotype was seen a few times. The chain links TRBV5-1 to TRBJ2-3, with unresolved D. The germline V gene encodes CDR1 SGHRS and CDR2 YFSETQ. This CDR3 is 13 amino acids long. V shed 5 bases and J shed 2 bases, with 9 bases lying between them. The CDR3 spells CASRPRNTDTQYF. The CDR3 DNA reads TGCGCCAGCAGGCCCCGAAACACAGATACGCAGTATTTT.

A remark on this clonotype: A much larger clonotype is one base distant, so this may be a read error. The genes are TRBV5-5 and TRBJ1-1; D call uncertain. The CDR3 totals 12 residues. The V end lost 1 base, the J end lost 5 bases, and 6 bases lay between the germline ends. Germline CDR1 is SGHKS and CDR2 is YYEKEE (reference sequence). The CDR3: CASSLLVTEAFF. Here the CDR3 DNA reads TGTGCCAGCAGCTTGTTGGTGACTGAAGCTTTCTTT. Full variable domain (missing parts from reference TRBV5-5 and TRBJ1-1): DAGVTQSPTHLIKTRGQQVTLRCSPISGHKSVSWYQQVLGQGPQFIFQYYEKEERGRGNFPDRFSARQFPNYSSELNVNALLLGDSALYLCASSLLVTEAFFGQGTRLTVV.

At least ten counts were recorded for this clonotype. The chain has TRBV5-6 and TRBJ2-3, with 9 positions matching TRBD1. V trimming: 0 bases; J trimming: 3 bases; junction bases outside the gene matches: 2. CDR1 is SGHDT, CDR2 YYEEEE, per germline. The length of the CDR3 is 15 residues. CDR3 DNA sequence: TGTGCCAGCAGCTTGGCGGGACAGGGAACAGATACGCAGTATTTT. This codes for CASSLAGQGTDTQYF.

This clonotype was recorded a few times. V usage is TRBV29-1 and J usage is TRBJ2-4; D is unclear. The CDR3 covers 14 residues. The germline gives CDR1 SQVTM, CDR2 ANQGSEA. V lost 0 bases and J lost 7, with 13 bases in between. The CDR3: CSVEDQTLGNIQYF. The CDR3 nucleotides are TGCAGCGTTGAAGACCAGACTTTAGGGAACATTCAGTACTTC.

The sample holds many counts of this clonotype. The chain uses TRBV29-1 and TRBJ1-5; TRBD1 matches at 8 bases. The CDR3 loop spans 14 amino acids. Unmatched junction bases numbered 4, after V lost 6 bases and J lost 0 bases. The germline CDR1 and CDR2 sequences are SQVTM and ANQGSEA. CDR3 nucleotide sequence: TGCAGCGTCGGACAGGGACCTAGCAATCAGCCCCAGCATTTT. Residues: CSVGQGPSNQPQHF.

Ten or more counts support this clonotype. The V and J genes are TRBV20-1 and TRBJ1-1, with 9 nucleotides matching TRBD1. This CDR3 spans 18 amino acids. V shed 1 base, J shed 7 bases, and the junction held 19 bases outside the gene matches. Germline V CDR1 and CDR2: DFQATT, SNEGSKA (reference sequence). CDR3 DNA sequence: TGCAGTGCTAGAGGGCCCCCGGGGACAGGGCTGGCGACGGGTGAAGCTTTCTTT. This sequence encodes CSARGPPGTGLATGEAFF.

The sample holds many counts of this clonotype. The chain employs TRBV29-1 and TRBJ2-3, with D perhaps given as TRBD1 or TRBD2 (5 bases each). The germline V gene encodes CDR1 SQVTM and CDR2 ANQGSEA. Deletions cut 3 bases from V and 4 bases from J, with 17 bases between. CDR3 size: 15 residues. DNA for the CDR3: TGCAGCGTTGATGGGTTTCGGGACGCCGCAGATACGCAGTATTTT. Amino acid sequence: CSVDGFRDAADTQYF.

This clonotype was picked up many times. The chain couples TRBV10-3 to TRBJ2-7; possible D gene TRBD2, 6 bases. The CDR3 is made up of 13 amino acids. V was trimmed by 4 bases and J by 5 bases, leaving 12 bases between them. Germline V CDR1 and CDR2: ENHRY, SYGVKD. The CDR3 coding sequence is TGTGCCATCAGTGGAGACGGGAGCCACGAGCAGTACGTC. As protein: CAISGDGSHEQYV.

This clonotype was found a few times. This chain uses TRBV4-1 with TRBJ2-7, with a possible D match to TRBD2 (5 bases). Germline CDR1 reads MGHRA; CDR2 reads YSYEKL. V lost 0 bases and J lost 4, with 16 bases in between. The CDR3 is made up of 16 amino acids. The CDR3: CASSQERRQDRYEQYV. The CDR3 nucleotides read TGCGCCAGCAGCCAAGAAAGGAGGCAGGATCGATACGAGCAGTACGTC.

This clonotype was counted ten times or more. This chain joins TRBV20-1 and TRBJ2-1; 9 nucleotides align to TRBD2. The CDR3 contains 16 residues. The junction had 10 bases not matched to a gene; V was cut back by 4 bases and J by 3 bases. The germline CDR1 and CDR2 sequences are DFQATT and SNEGSKA (reference sequence). The CDR3 spells CSATPIAGAFYNEQFF. The CDR3 bases are TGCAGTGCTACACCAATAGCGGGAGCGTTCTACAATGAGCAGTTCTTC.

This clonotype was recorded a few times. The chain combines TRBV5-5 with TRBJ2-7; TRBD1 matches 7 bases. V was clipped by 0 bases and J by 2 bases; unmatched bases: 5. CDR1 and CDR2 from the germline V gene are SGHKS and YYEKEE (reference sequence). The CDR3 covers 15 residues. The CDR3 DNA reads TGTGCCAGCAGCTTGGACCGGACAGGAACCTACGAGCAGTACTTC. Translation gives CASSLDRTGTYEQYF. The full variable domain, in which reference TRBV5-5 and TRBJ2-7 provide the parts outside the CDR3, is DAGVTQSPTHLIKTRGQQVTLRCSPISGHKSVSWYQQVLGQGPQFIFQYYEKEERGRGNFPDRFSARQFPNYSSELNVNALLLGDSALYLCASSLDRTGTYEQYFGPGTRLTVT.

V is TRBV2 and J is TRBJ2-7, with D possibly TRBD1 on 5 matching bases. This CDR3 spans 14 amino acids. Germline V gene lookup returns CDR1 SNHLY and CDR2 FYNNEI. V was clipped by 6 bases and J by 0 bases, with 12 bases between them. The CDR3 bases are TGTGCCAGCAGCGCCAGGGCCAGCTCCTACGAGCAGTACTTC. Its translation is CASSARASSYEQYF.